Shown below are 15 T cell receptor beta chains from a single sample sequenced in a study of OX40 agonist ivuxolimab in advanced cancers. Assay used: immunoSEQ multiplex PCR; TCRdb lists only in-frame clones, some missing. The table shows 65,000 to 100,000 clones, with around 88% occurring only once. Source: CD4+ or CD8+ T cells sorted from blood, taken in a trial of the OX40 agonist ivuxolimab. Source of these receptors: an adult with an advanced solid tumor such as melanoma, head and neck, liver or kidney cancer.

The V gene is TRBV7-2, the J gene TRBJ2-1; possible D gene TRBD2, 5 bases. Germline V CDR1 and CDR2: SGHTA, FQGNSA. Trimming removed 0 bases from V and 14 bases from J, with 11 bases in between. The CDR3 has 12 residues. CDR3 bases: TGTGCCAGCAGCTTAGCAGTGGGAGACGAGTTCTTC. Protein product: CASSLAVGDEFF.

This chain connects TRBV6-5 to TRBJ2-5; 11 nucleotides agree with TRBD1. Germline V gene lookup returns CDR1 MNHEY and CDR2 SVGAGI. The CDR3 runs 14 residues. Losses at the gene ends were 8 bases for V and 5 bases for J; bases not matched to a gene: 7. The CDR3 region has the DNA TGTGCCAGCCAAATGGACAGGGGGCTCGAGACCCAGTACTTC. This gives the protein CASQMDRGLETQYF.

The rearrangement links TRBV2 to TRBJ1-5, with unresolved D. Germline CDR1 is SNHLY and CDR2 is FYNNEI. Trimming removed 1 base from V and 1 base from J, with 8 bases in between. There are 15 residues in the CDR3. CDR3: CASSEEVWSNQPQHF. The CDR3 DNA reads TGTGCCAGCAGTGAAGAAGTCTGGAGCAATCAGCCCCAGCATTTT.

This chain uses TRBV19 with TRBJ2-6, with 10 positions matching TRBD1. V lost 4 bases to trimming and J lost 3 bases; unmatched junction nucleotides: 3. CDR3 length equals 16 residues. CDR1 is LNHDA, CDR2 SQIVND, per germline (reference sequence). DNA of the CDR3: TGTGCCAGTAGTACCCGGGACAGGGGTGGGGCCAACGTCCTGACTTTC. This codes for CASSTRDRGGANVLTF.

This chain connects TRBV5-6 to TRBJ2-3; D is unclear. CDR1 and CDR2 from the germline V gene are SGHDT and YYEEEE. The CDR3 spans 13 residues. Trimming pared 4 bases from V and 3 bases from J, leaving 9 bases between. The CDR3 DNA reads TGTGCCAGCAGCCAAACTCCTACAGATACGCAGTATTTT. Translated: CASSQTPTDTQYF.

In this sample, this clone turned up a few times. The chain links TRBV19 to TRBJ2-7; D not certain. The CDR3 loop spans 13 amino acids. Germline values: CDR1 LNHDA, CDR2 SQIVND (reference sequence). V dropped 3 bases and J dropped 3 bases, with 9 bases sitting between them. Here the CDR3 reads CASSILPSYEQYF. The CDR3, as DNA: TGTGCCAGTAGTATCCTCCCAAGCTACGAGCAGTACTTC.

The chain carries TRBV29-1 and TRBJ1-1; D unresolved. CDR3 size: 11 residues. Trimming pared 3 bases from V and 6 bases from J, leaving 8 bases between. CDR1 and CDR2 from the germline V gene are SQVTM and ANQGSEA. DNA of the CDR3: TGCAGCGTTGATGAGAGGGCTGAAGCTTTCTTT. This gives the protein CSVDERAEAFF.

This CDR3 is CASSLRERETQYF. CDR3 DNA: TGTGCCAGCAGTTTACGGGAGAGGGAGACCCAGTACTTC. The chain employs TRBV27 and TRBJ2-5; D is perhaps TRBD2 (6 bases). This CDR3 spans 13 amino acids. Germline CDR1 is MNHEY and CDR2 is SMNVEV (reference sequence). V was shortened by 2 bases and J by 5 bases, with 9 bases between the two germline ends.

The chain is built from TRBV7-9 and TRBJ1-2, with D unclear. Germline CDR1 is SEHNR and CDR2 is FQNEAQ (reference sequence). The CDR3 covers 14 residues. The V gene lost 11 bases and the J gene lost 0 bases, with 16 bases spanning the gap. The CDR3 bases are TGTGCCTCCAGGAAGTTAAATTCTAACTATGGCTACACCTTC. Translation: CASRKLNSNYGYTF.

This chain's CDR3 is CASSLETSGRYEQYF. CDR3 coding DNA: TGTGCCAGCAGCTTAGAGACTAGCGGGCGCTACGAGCAGTACTTC. This rearrangement joins TRBV11-2 to TRBJ2-7, with 10 bases lining up with TRBD2. After removal of 0 bases from V and 3 bases from J, the junction contained 2 bases not matched to a gene. CDR3 size: 15 residues. Germline V CDR1 and CDR2: SGHAT, FQNNGV. The whole variable domain, filled in from reference TRBV11-2 and TRBJ2-7, reads EAGVAQSPRYKIIEKRQSVAFWCNPISGHATLYWYQQILGQGPKLLIQFQNNGVVDDSQLPKDRFSAERLKGVDSTLKIQPAKLEDSAVYLCASSLETSGRYEQYFGPGTRLTVT.

The chain links TRBV30 to TRBJ1-2, with TRBD1 identical over 7 bases. The CDR3 runs 11 residues. The germline V gene encodes CDR1 GTSNPN and CDR2 SVGIG (reference sequence). V shed 4 bases, J shed 6 bases, and the junction held 2 bases outside the gene matches. CDR3 DNA: TGTGCCTGGACACAGGGGAATGGCTACACCTTC. This sequence encodes CAWTQGNGYTF. Looking up the rest from reference TRBV30 and TRBJ1-2 gives the full variable domain: SQTIHQWPATLVQPVGSPLSLECTVEGTSNPNLYWYRQAAGRGLQLLFYSVGIGQISSEVPQNLSASRPQDRQFILSSKKLLLSDSGFYLCAWTQGNGYTFGSGTRLTVV.

CDR3 in amino acids: CASSLQGLTKRDTQYF. In nucleotides, the CDR3 is TGCGCCAGCAGCCTTCAGGGACTGACTAAGAGAGATACGCAGTATTTT. This rearrangement joins TRBV5-1 to TRBJ2-3; perhaps TRBD2 as D (6 bases). Looked up from germline, CDR1 is SGHRS and CDR2 is YFSETQ. The CDR3 is made up of 16 amino acids. V gave up 4 bases and J gave up 5 bases, with 20 bases separating them.

The chain carries TRBV5-5 and TRBJ1-4; 9 positions agree with TRBD1. The V gene's germline CDR1 is SGHKS and CDR2 YYEKEE (reference sequence). The V and J ends lost 0 bases and 4 bases, in that order; junction bases with no gene match: 1. The CDR3 spans 15 residues. This CDR3 is CASSLGTGVNEKLFF. CDR3 nucleotides: TGTGCCAGCAGCTTGGGGACAGGGGTTAATGAAAAACTGTTTTTT.

This chain connects TRBV18 to TRBJ2-7, with 7 bases aligning to TRBD2. This CDR3 is 15 amino acids long. Per the germline V gene, CDR1 is KGHSH and CDR2 is LQKENI. Germline trimming cut 0 bases from V and 3 bases from J; bases unmatched to any gene: 5. The CDR3 coding sequence is TGTGCCAGCTCACCACCGGTGGGGGGGATCTACGAGCAGTACTTC. Its protein product is CASSPPVGGIYEQYF. The variable domain in full, with the rest retrieved from reference TRBV18 and TRBJ2-7, is NAGVMQNPRHLVRRRGQEARLRCSPMKGHSHVYWYRQLPEEGLKFMVYLQKENIIDESGMPKERFSAEFPKEGPSILRIQQVVRGDSAAYFCASSPPVGGIYEQYFGPGTRLTVT.

V usage is TRBV6-1 and J usage is TRBJ1-5; 8 bases are a match to TRBD1. Germline values: CDR1 MNHNS, CDR2 SASEGT. V lost 2 bases and J lost 5; bases outside the gene matches: 5. This CDR3 has 15 residues. The CDR3, as DNA: TGTGCCAGCAGTGAACCACAGGGGGGACATCAGCCCCAGCATTTT. It specifies CASSEPQGGHQPQHF.